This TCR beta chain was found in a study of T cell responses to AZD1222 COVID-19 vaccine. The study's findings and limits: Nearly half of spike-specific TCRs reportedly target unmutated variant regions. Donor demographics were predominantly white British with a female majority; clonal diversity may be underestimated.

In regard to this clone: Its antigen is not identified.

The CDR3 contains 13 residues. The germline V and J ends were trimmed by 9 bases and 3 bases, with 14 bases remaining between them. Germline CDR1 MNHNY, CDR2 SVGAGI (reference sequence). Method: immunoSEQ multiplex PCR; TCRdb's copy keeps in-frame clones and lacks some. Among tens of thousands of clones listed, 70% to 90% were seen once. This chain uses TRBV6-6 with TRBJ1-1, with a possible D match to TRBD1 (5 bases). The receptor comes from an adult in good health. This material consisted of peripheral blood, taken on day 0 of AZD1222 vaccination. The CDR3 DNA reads TGTGCCAGTACTTCGCAGGGCGACACTGAAGCTTTCTTT. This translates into CASTSQGDTEAFF.